These 29 T cell receptor beta chains came from one sample sequenced in a study of T cells in Graves' hyperthyroidism and ophthalmopathy. Authors of the study amplified TCR beta CDR3 regions from RNA transcripts. HTBI primers drove first-round RT-PCR of the TCR CDR3. TCRdb called the multiplex PCR reads again in MiXCR, with one record for every CDR3 protein. Of about 560,000 distinct CDR3 sequences listed, over 15% were seen once; the top ten hold 15% to 20%. Sequenced material: blood. The receptors originated from a young woman with Graves' hyperthyroidism.

This clonotype was picked up many times. The chain recombines TRBV5-1 with TRBJ2-2, with D unclear. V was pared by 2 bases and J by 0 bases, with 8 bases between. The CDR3 runs 15 residues. Germline V gives CDR1 SGHRS, CDR2 YFSETQ. The CDR3 sequence is CASSLGKANTGELFF. The CDR3 DNA reads TGCGCCAGCAGCTTAGGCAAGGCGAACACCGGGGAGCTGTTTTTT. The whole variable domain, remainder taken from reference TRBV5-1 and TRBJ2-2, is KAGVTQTPRYLIKTRGQQVTLSCSPISGHRSVSWYQQTPGQGLQFLFEYFSETQRNKGNFPGRFSGRQFSNSRSEMNVSTLELGDSALYLCASSLGKANTGELFFGEGSRLTVL.

The chain combines TRBV10-2 with TRBJ2-1; 7 bases align to TRBD1. CDR3 length: 17 residues. Trimming cost V 5 bases and J 0 bases; bases outside gene matches: 10. CDR1 is WSHSY and CDR2 is SAAADI in the germline V gene. Written as DNA, the CDR3 is TGCGCCAGCAGTCCATTTATCGGGGACAGCTCCTACAATGAGCAGTTCTTC. Residues: CASSPFIGDSSYNEQFF.

This clonotype showed up just a few times. CDR3 protein: CASSPSPLASGNTIYF. CDR3 coding DNA: TGTGCCAGCAGCCCCTCACCTTTAGCTTCCGGAAACACCATATATTTT. The gene calls are TRBV6-4 and TRBJ1-3; D gene ambiguous. The CDR3 length is 16 residues. Germline assignment: CDR1 MRHNA and CDR2 SNTAGT. V dropped 6 bases and J dropped 4 bases, with 19 bases sitting between them.

This clonotype was counted between two and nine times. The J gene is TRBJ1-1, the V gene TRBV4-2; no clear D gene. The CDR3 loop spans 14 amino acids. V was pared by 1 base and J by 4 bases, with 10 bases between. The germline V gene encodes CDR1 LGHNA and CDR2 YNFKEQ. Here the CDR3 DNA reads TGTGCCAGCAGCCAAGTAACAGAAGGCACTGAAGCTTTCTTT. Translation: CASSQVTEGTEAFF.

This chain links TRBV20-1 with TRBJ2-7; tentatively, D is TRBD1 (5 bases). Trimming removed 6 bases at V and 3 bases at J, with 9 bases between. This CDR3 contains 11 residues. The germline CDR1 and CDR2 sequences are DFQATT and SNEGSKA (reference sequence). In nucleotides, the CDR3 is TGCAGTGCGATGGACAACTACGAGCAGTACTTC. Protein product: CSAMDNYEQYF.

In regard to this clonotype: Possible read error: a much larger clone is one base away. V gene TRBV5-1 combines with J gene TRBJ2-5; TRBD1 matches 8 bases. The germline gives CDR1 SGHRS, CDR2 YFSETQ. The length of the CDR3 is 16 residues. The CDR3 DNA follows: TGCGCCAGCAGCGTCGGACAGGGACCTTTCGGGGAGACCCCGTACTTC. It encodes CASSVGQGPFGETPYF. The whole variable domain, filled in from reference TRBV5-1 and TRBJ2-5, reads KAGVTQTPRYLIKTRGQQVTLSCSPISGHRSVSWYQQTPGQGLQFLFEYFSETQRNKGNFPGRFSGRQFSNSRSEMNVSTLELGDSALYLCASSVGQGPFGETPYFGPGTRLLVL.

The chain couples TRBV24-1 to TRBJ2-1; 8 bases fit TRBD2. V trimming: 4 bases; J trimming: 0 bases; junction bases outside the gene matches: 10. The CDR3 sequence is 18 residues long. The germline V gene encodes CDR1 KGHDR and CDR2 SFDVKD. The CDR3 here is CATSDPGTGGSSYNEQFF. CDR3 DNA sequence: TGTGCCACCAGTGACCCTGGTACGGGGGGGAGCTCCTACAATGAGCAGTTCTTC.

As concerns this clonotype: This may be a read error: a much more frequent sequence differs by one nucleotide. The genes are TRBV28 and TRBJ2-6, with D hard to call. Between the trimmed V and J ends, which lost 3 bases and 0 bases, there was a span of 6 bases. The CDR3 is 15 amino acids. Germline CDR1 MDHEN, CDR2 SYDVKM. The CDR3 nucleotides are TGTGCCAGCAGTTTCCCGGGCTCTGGGGCCAACGTCCTGACTTTC. Its protein product is CASSFPGSGANVLTF.

At least ten counts were recorded for this clonotype. The genes are TRBV27 and TRBJ2-7, with 11 bases matching TRBD2. The CDR3 runs 17 residues. Germline CDR1 reads MNHEY; CDR2 reads SMNVEV (reference sequence). V lost 5 bases and J lost 4; bases outside the gene matches: 13. CDR3 in amino acids: CASSRDRGTSGGYEQYF. For the CDR3, the DNA is TGTGCCAGCAGTCGCGACCGTGGGACTAGCGGTGGTTACGAGCAGTACTTC.

This clonotype was recorded many times. The genes are TRBV11-2 and TRBJ2-2; TRBD2 might be the D (5 bases). Trimming cost V 8 bases and J 0 bases, with 13 bases left between them. Germline loops: CDR1 SGHAT, CDR2 FQNNGV. The CDR3 covers 15 residues. The CDR3, as DNA: TGTGCCAGCCTTCACGGACTTTCGAACACCGGGGAGCTGTTTTTT. Its translation: CASLHGLSNTGELFF. Full variable domain (missing parts from reference TRBV11-2 and TRBJ2-2): EAGVAQSPRYKIIEKRQSVAFWCNPISGHATLYWYQQILGQGPKLLIQFQNNGVVDDSQLPKDRFSAERLKGVDSTLKIQPAKLEDSAVYLCASLHGLSNTGELFFGEGSRLTVL.

This clonotype was recorded many times. The V and J genes are TRBV20-1 and TRBJ2-1, with 8 bases identical to TRBD2. Germline-derived CDR1 and CDR2 are DFQATT and SNEGSKA (reference sequence). J gave up 3 bases and V 2 bases, and 6 bases lay outside the gene matches. The CDR3 runs 15 residues. CDR3 residues: CSARSLAGLYNEQFF. CDR3 bases: TGCAGTGCTAGATCCTTAGCGGGACTCTACAATGAGCAGTTCTTC.

A few counts support this clonotype. The V call is TRBV15, the J call TRBJ2-2; D may be TRBD1 (6 bases). The CDR3 totals 13 residues. Germline CDR1 LNHNV, CDR2 YYDKDF (reference sequence). V was shortened by 7 bases and J by 4 bases, with 10 bases between the two germline ends. This CDR3 is CATTVRGTGELFF. The CDR3 DNA sequence: TGTGCCACCACCGTCAGGGGCACCGGGGAGCTGTTTTTT.

V gene TRBV7-9 combines with J gene TRBJ1-2; tentatively, D is TRBD1 (5 bases). Germline loops: CDR1 SEHNR, CDR2 FQNEAQ (reference sequence). V lost 8 bases, J lost 4 bases, and 14 bases lay in between. The CDR3 covers 13 residues. The CDR3 coding sequence is TGTGCCAGCCTCTCCTCGGGACTCTATGGCTACACCTTC. Its translation is CASLSSGLYGYTF.

In its sample, this clonotype was seen many times. The chain has TRBV20-1 and TRBJ2-1; D is undetermined. This CDR3 comprises 12 residues. The V end lost 2 bases, the J end lost 4 bases, and 6 bases lay between the germline ends. Germline V CDR1 and CDR2: DFQATT, SNEGSKA (reference sequence). CDR3 bases: TGCAGTGCTAGACTCAGGTACAATGAGCAGTTCTTC. Its protein product is CSARLRYNEQFF.

In this sample, this clonotype turned up many times. V is TRBV19 and J is TRBJ1-5; 7 positions match TRBD1. This CDR3 has 16 residues. Looked up from germline, CDR1 is LNHDA and CDR2 is SQIVND (reference sequence). The V and J ends lost 5 bases and 6 bases, in that order; junction bases with no gene match: 13. DNA of the CDR3: TGTGCCAGTAGTGGACAGGCCCAGGTGGGCAGTCAGCCCCAGCATTTT. As protein: CASSGQAQVGSQPQHF.

This clonotype was found many times. The gene calls are TRBV27 and TRBJ2-7; weak D call: TRBD1 (6 bases). CDR1 is MNHEY and CDR2 is SMNVEV in the germline V gene (reference sequence). Trimming cost V 6 bases and J 2 bases, with 14 bases left between them. The length of the CDR3 is 14 residues. The CDR3 region is CASRLRRGPYEQYF. The CDR3 DNA follows: TGTGCCAGCAGACTTCGCAGGGGCCCCTACGAGCAGTACTTC.

In this sample, this clonotype turned up a few times. The rearrangement joins TRBV28 to TRBJ1-2; D uncertain. Trimming stripped 5 bases from V and 8 bases from J, with 9 bases between. The CDR3 runs to 11 residues. Germline V gene lookup returns CDR1 MDHEN and CDR2 SYDVKM. In DNA, the CDR3 is TGTGCCAGCAGTACGCCCCGGGGCTACACCTTC. It encodes CASSTPRGYTF.

This clonotype appeared a few times. This chain links TRBV6-1 with TRBJ2-3, with D perhaps given as TRBD1 or TRBD2 (6 bases each). Germline V gives CDR1 MNHNS, CDR2 SASEGT. This CDR3 region has 14 residues. Deletions cut 1 base from V and 6 bases from J, with 11 bases between. The CDR3 nucleotides are TGTGCCAGCAGTGAAGGGGGGGCCGGGGATACGCAGTATTTT. It encodes CASSEGGAGDTQYF.

The rearrangement links TRBV19 to TRBJ1-1; D unresolved. Per the germline V gene, CDR1 is LNHDA and CDR2 is SQIVND (reference sequence). The CDR3 totals 16 residues. The germline V and J ends were trimmed by 0 bases and 1 base, with 12 bases remaining between them. CDR3 amino acids: CASSIEGPWTNTEAFF. The CDR3, as DNA: TGTGCCAGTAGTATAGAGGGCCCGTGGACGAACACTGAAGCTTTCTTT.

This clonotype was detected many times. The rearrangement joins TRBV20-1 to TRBJ2-1, with 11 bases aligning to TRBD2. Germline trimming cut 6 bases from V and 7 bases from J; bases unmatched to any gene: 8. CDR3 size: 14 residues. Looked up from germline, CDR1 is DFQATT and CDR2 is SNEGSKA (reference sequence). The CDR3 is CSAYSGGARNEQFF. As DNA, the CDR3 is TGCAGTGCCTATAGCGGGGGGGCTCGGAATGAGCAGTTCTTC.

This clonotype was picked up many times. J is TRBJ2-2 and V is TRBV11-2; TRBD2 is a possible D gene (5 bases). Deletions cut 5 bases from V and 7 bases from J, with 11 bases between. Germline V gives CDR1 SGHAT, CDR2 FQNNGV. CDR3 length: 13 residues. The CDR3 spells CASSRSRGGELFF. CDR3 DNA: TGTGCCAGCAGCAGGTCCCGGGGCGGGGAGCTGTTTTTT.

On this clonotype: At one boundary the junction diverges from the germline segment, which might be a read error. This chain connects TRBV12-3 or TRBV12-4 to TRBJ2-7; TRBD2 is a possible D gene (6 bases). The CDR3 spans 11 residues. For the CDR3, the DNA is TGTGCCAGCAGTGTAGCGGCCCAGCAGTACTTC. Its translation: CASSVAAQQYF.

The V and J genes are TRBV7-2 and TRBJ2-7; D uncertain. V lost 1 base to trimming and J lost 6 bases, with 10 bases between them. CDR1 and CDR2 from the germline V gene are SGHTA and FQGNSA. CDR3 length: 13 amino acids. CDR3 sequence reads: CASSLVGPTEQYF. The DNA of the CDR3 is TGTGCCAGCAGCTTAGTGGGCCCGACCGAGCAGTACTTC.

V is TRBV6-1 and J is TRBJ2-5; D assignment may be TRBD1 or TRBD2 (5 bases each). Trimming took 6 bases from V and 2 from J, leaving 10 bases between them. The CDR3 loop spans 13 amino acids. CDR1 MNHNS and CDR2 SASEGT come from the germline V gene. CDR3 sequence (DNA): TGTGCCAGCAGGGGGACGCAGCAAGAGACCCAGTACTTC. It codes for CASRGTQQETQYF.

This clonotype was counted ten times or more. This chain connects TRBV12-3 or TRBV12-4 to TRBJ2-2, with a tentative D call TRBD2 (6 bases). The CDR3 runs to 19 residues. V lost 8 bases to trimming and J lost 2 bases, with 27 bases between them. The CDR3 sequence: CASRRRGAVDGRNTGELFF. DNA for the CDR3: TGTGCCAGCCGAAGGAGGGGTGCGGTTGACGGGCGTAACACCGGGGAGCTGTTTTTT.

The rearrangement uses TRBV12-5 and TRBJ1-3, with D hard to call. This CDR3 is built from 14 residues. CDR1 is LGHNT, CDR2 FRNRAP, per germline. V was trimmed by 5 bases and J by 5 bases, leaving 13 bases between them. DNA for the CDR3: TGTGCTAGTGGTCTAGATACCGCTCGAAACACCATATATTTT. Its translation: CASGLDTARNTIYF.

This clonotype came up many times. V usage is TRBV28 and J usage is TRBJ2-3; D is possibly TRBD1 (7 bases). Trimming pared 6 bases from V and 1 base from J, leaving 20 bases between. The CDR3 runs to 17 residues. Germline values: CDR1 MDHEN, CDR2 SYDVKM. The CDR3 reads CASSWGPGGSGTDTQYF. The CDR3 bases are TGTGCCAGCAGCTGGGGCCCAGGGGGGAGCGGCACAGATACGCAGTATTTT.

This clonotype was seen repeatedly, ten times or more. The gene calls are TRBV20-1 and TRBJ1-2; no firm D call. The CDR3 has 11 residues. Trimming removed 2 bases from V and 7 bases from J, with 8 bases in between. CDR1 and CDR2 (germline): DFQATT, SNEGSKA (reference sequence). In DNA form, the CDR3 reads TGCAGTGCTAGACCCAGCTCTGGCTACACCTTC. Encoded protein: CSARPSSGYTF.

This chain links TRBV19 with TRBJ2-2, with 8 bases fitting TRBD1. The germline V gene encodes CDR1 LNHDA and CDR2 SQIVND (reference sequence). This CDR3 has 15 amino acids. Trimming took 4 bases from V and 7 from J; bases not matched to a gene: 8. The CDR3 nucleotides are TGTGCCAGTAGTAACAGACAGGGGAAGGACGGGGAGCTGTTTTTT. Its translation is CASSNRQGKDGELFF.